This TCR beta chain was identified in a study of vaccination effects on CD4 cells after COVID-19. Whole-study context: Viral peptide pool expansion of antigen-specific CD4+ T cells preceded sequencing in the ViraFEST assay.

On this clone itself: The target antigen is unknown.

Produced via immunoSEQ multiplex PCR; TCRdb's table is partial and in-frame only. The repertoire holds fewer than 60,000 clones, with nearly 80% as singletons. Trimming pared 4 bases from V and 0 bases from J, leaving 9 bases between. The CDR3 has 14 residues. Looked up from germline, CDR1 is SGHDN and CDR2 is FVKESK. When ten to eleven days of culture had elapsed, CD4+ T cells were isolated. Two-dose vaccination with either BNT162b2 or mRNA-1273 was given to the participants. All vaccine recipients tested negative for nucleocapsid antibodies and had never contracted SARS-CoV-2 infection. The sequenced sample was CD4+ T cells from PBMCs cultured without peptide, obtained after COVID-19 vaccination. The chain joins TRBV14 to TRBJ1-1; TRBD1 is a possible D gene (6 bases). The receptor comes from a human donor who received a COVID-19 vaccine. The CDR3 spells CASSRGGLNTEAFF. For the CDR3, the DNA is TGTGCCAGCAGCCGCGGGGGCTTGAACACTGAAGCTTTCTTT.